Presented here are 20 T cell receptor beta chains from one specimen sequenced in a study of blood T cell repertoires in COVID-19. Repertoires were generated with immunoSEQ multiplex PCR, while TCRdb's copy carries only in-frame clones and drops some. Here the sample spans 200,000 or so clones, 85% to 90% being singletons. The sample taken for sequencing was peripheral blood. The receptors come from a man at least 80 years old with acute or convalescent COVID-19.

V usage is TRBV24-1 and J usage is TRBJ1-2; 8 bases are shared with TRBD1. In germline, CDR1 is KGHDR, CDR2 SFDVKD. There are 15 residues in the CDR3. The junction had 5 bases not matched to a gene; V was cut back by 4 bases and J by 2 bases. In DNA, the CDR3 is TGTGCCACCAGTGAAGCCGGGACAGGAAACTATGGCTACACCTTC. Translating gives CATSEAGTGNYGYTF.

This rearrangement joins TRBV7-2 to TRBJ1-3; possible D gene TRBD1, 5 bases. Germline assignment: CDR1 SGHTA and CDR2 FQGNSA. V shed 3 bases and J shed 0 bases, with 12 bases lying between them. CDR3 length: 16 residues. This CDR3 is CASSFWGLSSGNTIYF. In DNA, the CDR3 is TGTGCCAGCAGCTTTTGGGGCCTAAGCTCTGGAAACACCATATATTTT. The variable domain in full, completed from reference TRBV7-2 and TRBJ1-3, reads GAGVSQSPSNKVTEKGKDVELRCDPISGHTALYWYRQSLGQGLEFLIYFQGNSAPDKSGLPSDRFSAERTGGSVSTLTIQRTQQEDSAVYLCASSFWGLSSGNTIYFGEGSWLTVV.

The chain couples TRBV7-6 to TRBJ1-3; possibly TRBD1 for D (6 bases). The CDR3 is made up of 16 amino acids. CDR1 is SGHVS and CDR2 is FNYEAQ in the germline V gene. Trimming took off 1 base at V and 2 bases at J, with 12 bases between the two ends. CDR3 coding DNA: TGTGCCAGCAGCTTAGGACACAGGGCGGCTGGAAACACCATATATTTT. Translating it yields CASSLGHRAAGNTIYF.

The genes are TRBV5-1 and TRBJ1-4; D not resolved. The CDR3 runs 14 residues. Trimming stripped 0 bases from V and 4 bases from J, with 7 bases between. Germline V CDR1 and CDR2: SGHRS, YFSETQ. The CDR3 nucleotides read TGCGCCAGCAGCTTGGGAGGATATAATGAAAAACTGTTTTTT. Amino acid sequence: CASSLGGYNEKLFF.

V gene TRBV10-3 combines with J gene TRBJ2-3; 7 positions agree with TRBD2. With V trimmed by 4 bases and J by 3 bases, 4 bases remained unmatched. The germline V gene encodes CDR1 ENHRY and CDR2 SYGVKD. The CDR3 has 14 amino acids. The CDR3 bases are TGTGCCATCAGTGCTCGGGGAGGGACAGATACGCAGTATTTT. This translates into CAISARGGTDTQYF.

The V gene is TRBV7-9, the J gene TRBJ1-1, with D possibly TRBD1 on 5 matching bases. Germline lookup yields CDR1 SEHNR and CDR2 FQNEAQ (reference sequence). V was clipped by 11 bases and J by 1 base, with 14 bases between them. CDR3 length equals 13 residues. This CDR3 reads CAQQRQSNTEAFF. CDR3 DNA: TGTGCCCAGCAACGACAGTCGAACACTGAAGCTTTCTTT.

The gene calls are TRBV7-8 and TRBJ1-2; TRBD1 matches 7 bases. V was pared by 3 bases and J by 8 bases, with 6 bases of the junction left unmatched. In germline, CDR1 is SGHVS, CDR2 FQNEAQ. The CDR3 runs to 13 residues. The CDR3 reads CASSLDRLEGYTF. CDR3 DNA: TGTGCCAGCAGCTTGGACAGGTTGGAGGGCTACACCTTC.

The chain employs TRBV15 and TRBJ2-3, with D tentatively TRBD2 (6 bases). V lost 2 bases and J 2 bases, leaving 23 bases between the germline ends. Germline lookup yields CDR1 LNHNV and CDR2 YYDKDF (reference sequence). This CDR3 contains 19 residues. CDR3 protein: CATSRPGLLSLAATDTQYF. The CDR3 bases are TGTGCCACCAGCAGACCGGGACTCCTGTCCCTGGCGGCCACAGATACGCAGTATTTT. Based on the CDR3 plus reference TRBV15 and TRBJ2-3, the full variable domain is DAMVIQNPRYQVTQFGKPVTLSCSQTLNHNVMYWYQQKSSQAPKLLFHYYDKDFNNEADTPDNFQSRRPNTSFCFLDIRSPGLGDTAMYLCATSRPGLLSLAATDTQYFGPGTRLTVL.

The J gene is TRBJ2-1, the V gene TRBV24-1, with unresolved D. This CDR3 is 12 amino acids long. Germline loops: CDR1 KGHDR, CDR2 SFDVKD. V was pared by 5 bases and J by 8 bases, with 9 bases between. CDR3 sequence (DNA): TGTGCCACCAGTGTTCGCCAGTATGAGCAGTTCTTC. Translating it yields CATSVRQYEQFF.

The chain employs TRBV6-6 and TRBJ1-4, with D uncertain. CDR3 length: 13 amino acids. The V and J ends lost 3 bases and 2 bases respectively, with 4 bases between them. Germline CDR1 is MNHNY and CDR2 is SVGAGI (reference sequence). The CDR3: CASSYQTNEKLFF. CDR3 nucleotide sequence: TGTGCCAGCAGTTATCAGACTAATGAAAAACTGTTTTTT.

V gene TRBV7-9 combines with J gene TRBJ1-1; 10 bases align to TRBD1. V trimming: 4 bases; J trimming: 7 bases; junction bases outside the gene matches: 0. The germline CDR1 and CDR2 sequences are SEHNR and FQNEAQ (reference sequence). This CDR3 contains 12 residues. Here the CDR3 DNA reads TGTGCCAGCAGCTGGGACAGGGGTGAAGCTTTCTTT. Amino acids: CASSWDRGEAFF.

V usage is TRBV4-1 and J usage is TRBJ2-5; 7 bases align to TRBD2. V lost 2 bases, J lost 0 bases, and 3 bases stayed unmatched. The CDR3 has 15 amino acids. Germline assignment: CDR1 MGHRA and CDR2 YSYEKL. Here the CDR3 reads CASSQFGTNQETQYF. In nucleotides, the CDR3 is TGCGCCAGCAGCCAATTTGGGACTAACCAAGAGACCCAGTACTTC.

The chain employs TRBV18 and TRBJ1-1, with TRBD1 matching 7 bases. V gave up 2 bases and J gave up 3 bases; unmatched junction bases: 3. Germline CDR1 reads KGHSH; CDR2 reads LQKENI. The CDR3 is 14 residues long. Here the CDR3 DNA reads TGTGCCAGCTCACCAGACAGGGTTTACACTGAAGCTTTCTTT. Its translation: CASSPDRVYTEAFF.

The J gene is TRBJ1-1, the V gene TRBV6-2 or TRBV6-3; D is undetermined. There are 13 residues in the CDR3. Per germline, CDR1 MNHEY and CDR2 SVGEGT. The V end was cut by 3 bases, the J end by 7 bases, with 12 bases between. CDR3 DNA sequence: TGTGCCAGCAGTTATTCCCCGTACGGTGAAGCTTTCTTT. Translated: CASSYSPYGEAFF.

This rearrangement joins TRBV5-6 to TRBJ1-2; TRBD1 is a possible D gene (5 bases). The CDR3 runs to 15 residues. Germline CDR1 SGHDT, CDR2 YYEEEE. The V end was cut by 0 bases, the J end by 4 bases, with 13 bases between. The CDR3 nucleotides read TGTGCCAGCAGCTTGGGGCGGGGGGACTTCTATGGCTACACCTTC. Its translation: CASSLGRGDFYGYTF.

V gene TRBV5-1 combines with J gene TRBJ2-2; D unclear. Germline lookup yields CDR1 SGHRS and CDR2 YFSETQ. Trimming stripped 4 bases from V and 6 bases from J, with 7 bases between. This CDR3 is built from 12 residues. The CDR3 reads CASSPPPGELFF. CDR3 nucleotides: TGCGCCAGCAGCCCTCCCCCCGGGGAGCTGTTTTTT.

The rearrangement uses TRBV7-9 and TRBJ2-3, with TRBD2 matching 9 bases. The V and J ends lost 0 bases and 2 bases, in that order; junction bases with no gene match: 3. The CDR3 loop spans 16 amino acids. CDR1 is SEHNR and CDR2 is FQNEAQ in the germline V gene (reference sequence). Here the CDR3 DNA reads TGTGCCAGCAGCTTAGCGAGCGGGAGGCCCACAGATACGCAGTATTTT. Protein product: CASSLASGRPTDTQYF.

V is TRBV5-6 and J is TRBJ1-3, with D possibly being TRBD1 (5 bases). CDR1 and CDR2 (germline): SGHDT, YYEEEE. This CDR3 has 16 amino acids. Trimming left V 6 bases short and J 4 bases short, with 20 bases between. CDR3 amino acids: CASTAAGSPRGNTIYF. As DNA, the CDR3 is TGTGCCAGCACCGCCGCAGGGTCCCCGCGCGGAAACACCATATATTTT.

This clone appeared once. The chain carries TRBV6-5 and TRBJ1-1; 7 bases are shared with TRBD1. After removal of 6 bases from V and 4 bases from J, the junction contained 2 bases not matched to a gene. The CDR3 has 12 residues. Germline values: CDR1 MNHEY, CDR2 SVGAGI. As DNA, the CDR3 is TGTGCCAGCAGCAGGGGGGCCACTGAAGCTTTCTTT. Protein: CASSRGATEAFF.

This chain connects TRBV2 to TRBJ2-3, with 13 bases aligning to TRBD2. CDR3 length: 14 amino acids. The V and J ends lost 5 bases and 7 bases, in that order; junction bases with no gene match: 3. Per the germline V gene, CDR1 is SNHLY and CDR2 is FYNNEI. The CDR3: CASSSTSGRNTQYF. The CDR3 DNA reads TGTGCCAGCAGTTCGACTAGCGGGAGGAATACGCAGTATTTT. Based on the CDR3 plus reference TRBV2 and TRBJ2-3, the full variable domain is EPEVTQTPSHQVTQMGQEVILRCVPISNHLYFYWYRQILGQKVEFLVSFYNNEISEKSEIFDDQFSVERPDGSNFTLKIRSTKLEDSAMYFCASSSTSGRNTQYFGPGTRLTVL.